Below, 9 T cell receptor beta chains from the same sample are listed, as sequenced in a study of hypomethylating agent response in myelodysplastic syndrome. Generated by immunoSEQ multiplex PCR, the TCRdb table keeps only in-frame clones and is missing some. Among some 9,600 clones listed, 83% were seen once. The source material was bone marrow, sampled before or after starting hypomethylating agent treatment for myelodysplastic syndrome (not recorded which). The receptors were gathered from a human donor with myelodysplastic syndrome.

The V call is TRBV6-1, the J call TRBJ2-2; tentatively, D is TRBD2 (7 bases). With 0 bases removed from V and 7 bases from J, the gap between germline ends came to 15 bases. The CDR3 covers 16 residues. Per germline, CDR1 MNHNS and CDR2 SASEGT. This CDR3 is CASSEALRGAGGELFF. CDR3 in DNA: TGTGCCAGCAGTGAAGCGCTTCGGGGGGCAGGCGGGGAGCTGTTTTTT.

V is TRBV5-1 and J is TRBJ1-4; TRBD1 is a possible D gene (5 bases). The CDR3 sequence is 15 residues long. The V end was cut by 1 base, the J end by 3 bases, with 10 bases between. Germline values: CDR1 SGHRS, CDR2 YFSETQ. The CDR3 spells CASSLPGGPNEKLFF. The CDR3, as DNA: TGCGCCAGCAGCTTGCCGGGGGGACCTAATGAAAAACTGTTTTTT.

The chain carries TRBV29-1 and TRBJ1-2; 7 bases are shared with TRBD1. CDR1 and CDR2 (germline): SQVTM, ANQGSEA. The CDR3 covers 12 residues. V lost 6 bases to trimming and J lost 2 bases; unmatched junction nucleotides: 3. This CDR3 reads CSVVTGNYGYTF. The CDR3 region has the DNA TGCAGCGTGGTGACAGGGAACTATGGCTACACCTTC.

This sequence joins TRBV7-8 and TRBJ1-2; 8 nucleotides match TRBD1. Looked up from germline, CDR1 is SGHVS and CDR2 is FQNEAQ. J gave up 12 bases and V 5 bases, and 5 bases lay outside the gene matches. This CDR3 has 11 residues. CDR3 sequence reads: CASSATGDHTF. The CDR3 DNA is TGTGCCAGCAGCGCGACAGGGGACCACACCTTC.

CDR3 region: CASSKGDAQETQYF. CDR3 in DNA: TGCGCCAGCAGCAAGGGAGATGCTCAAGAGACCCAGTACTTC. V usage is TRBV5-1 and J usage is TRBJ2-5; tentatively, D is TRBD2 (5 bases). CDR3 length: 14 amino acids. The germline gives CDR1 SGHRS, CDR2 YFSETQ. Trimming shortened V by 4 bases and J by 2 bases, and 12 bases separated the two germline ends.

This clone was counted once. The rearrangement joins TRBV9 to TRBJ2-5, with unresolved D. The ends were cut back, 3 bases at V and 1 base at J, with 13 bases in the middle. The length of the CDR3 is 15 residues. Germline V gene data show CDR1 as SGDLS and CDR2 as YYNGEE. CDR3 DNA: TGTGCCAGCAGCGCACCGACCGGGCTCCAAGAGACCCAGTACTTC. Translation gives CASSAPTGLQETQYF.

The rearrangement uses TRBV9 and TRBJ2-1; 14 bases are a match to TRBD2. The CDR3 covers 16 residues. CDR1 and CDR2 (germline): SGDLS, YYNGEE. V was pared by 7 bases and J by 7 bases, with 10 bases of the junction left unmatched. CDR3 nucleotides: TGTGCCAGCGGGAGGGGACTAGCGGGAGCGAGAAATGAGCAGTTCTTC. Its protein is CASGRGLAGARNEQFF.

This clone was seen only a few times. This rearrangement joins TRBV5-6 to TRBJ1-4; TRBD1 matches 8 bases. The germline V gene encodes CDR1 SGHDT and CDR2 YYEEEE. The V segment lost 2 bases and the J segment 8 bases; nucleotides outside the gene matches: 5. The CDR3 is 14 amino acids. CDR3 in amino acids: CASSFASGGEKLFF. CDR3 in DNA: TGTGCCAGCAGCTTCGCCTCAGGGGGCGAAAAACTGTTTTTT.

A single count supports this clone. The chain links TRBV10-3 to TRBJ2-1, with 14 bases matching TRBD2. The V gene's germline CDR1 is ENHRY and CDR2 SYGVKD. V was pared by 6 bases and J by 3 bases, with 10 bases of the junction left unmatched. This CDR3 region has 18 residues. CDR3 amino acids: CAISVTGGLAGDYNEQFF. In DNA, the CDR3 is TGTGCCATCAGCGTTACAGGGGGACTAGCGGGAGACTACAATGAGCAGTTCTTC.